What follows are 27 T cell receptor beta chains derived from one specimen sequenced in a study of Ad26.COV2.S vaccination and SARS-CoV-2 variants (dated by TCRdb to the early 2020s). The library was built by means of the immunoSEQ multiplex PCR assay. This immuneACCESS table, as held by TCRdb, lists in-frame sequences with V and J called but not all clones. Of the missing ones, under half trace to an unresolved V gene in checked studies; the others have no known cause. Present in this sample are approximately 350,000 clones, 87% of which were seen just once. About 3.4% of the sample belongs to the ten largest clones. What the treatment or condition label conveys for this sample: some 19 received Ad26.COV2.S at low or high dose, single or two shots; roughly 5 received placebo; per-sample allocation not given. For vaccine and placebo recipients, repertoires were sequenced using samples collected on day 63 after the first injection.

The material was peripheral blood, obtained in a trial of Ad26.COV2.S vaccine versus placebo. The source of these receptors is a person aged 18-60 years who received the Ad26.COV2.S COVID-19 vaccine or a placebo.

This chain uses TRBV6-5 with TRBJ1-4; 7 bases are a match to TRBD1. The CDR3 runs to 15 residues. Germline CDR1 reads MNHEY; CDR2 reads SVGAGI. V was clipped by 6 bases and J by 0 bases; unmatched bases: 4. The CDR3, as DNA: TGTGCCAGCAGAGGGGACAGTGCAACTAATGAAAAACTGTTTTTT. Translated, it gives CASRGDSATNEKLFF.

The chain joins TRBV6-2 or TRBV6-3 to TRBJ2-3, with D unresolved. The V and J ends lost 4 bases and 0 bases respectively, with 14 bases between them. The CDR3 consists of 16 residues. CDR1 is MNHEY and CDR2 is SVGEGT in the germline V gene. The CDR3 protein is CASSSPDPVSTDTQYF. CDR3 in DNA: TGTGCCAGCAGTTCCCCGGACCCCGTGAGCACAGATACGCAGTATTTT.

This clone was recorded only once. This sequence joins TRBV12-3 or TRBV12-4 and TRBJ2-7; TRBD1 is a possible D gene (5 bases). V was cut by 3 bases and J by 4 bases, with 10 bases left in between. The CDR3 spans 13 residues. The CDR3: CASSFSTDYEQYF. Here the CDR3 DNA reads TGTGCCAGCAGTTTCTCGACAGATTACGAGCAGTACTTC.

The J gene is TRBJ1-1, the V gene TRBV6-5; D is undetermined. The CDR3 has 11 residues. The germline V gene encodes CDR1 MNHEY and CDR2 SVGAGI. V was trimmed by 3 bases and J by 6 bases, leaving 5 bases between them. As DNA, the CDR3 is TGTGCCAGCAGTTATGAGTCTGAAGCTTTCTTT. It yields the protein CASSYESEAFF.

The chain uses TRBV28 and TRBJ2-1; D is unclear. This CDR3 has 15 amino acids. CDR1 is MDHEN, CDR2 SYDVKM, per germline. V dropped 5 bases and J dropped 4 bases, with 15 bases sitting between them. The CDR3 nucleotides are TGTGCCAGCAGTACGCAGGATTTTACATACAATGAGCAGTTCTTC. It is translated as CASSTQDFTYNEQFF.

CDR3 protein: CASSEGLGQGNSPLHF. As DNA, the CDR3 is TGTGCCAGCAGTGAAGGTCTAGGACAGGGGAATTCACCCCTCCACTTT. The rearrangement uses TRBV6-1 and TRBJ1-6, with TRBD1 identical over 9 bases. The CDR3 contains 16 residues. After removal of 1 base from V and 7 bases from J, the junction contained 5 bases not matched to a gene. Per germline, CDR1 MNHNS and CDR2 SASEGT.

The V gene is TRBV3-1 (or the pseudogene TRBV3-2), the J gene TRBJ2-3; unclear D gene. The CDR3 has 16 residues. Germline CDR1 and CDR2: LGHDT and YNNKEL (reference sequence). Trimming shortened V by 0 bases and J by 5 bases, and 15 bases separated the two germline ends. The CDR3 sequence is CASSQEGRSPIDTQYF. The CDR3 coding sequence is TGTGCCAGCAGCCAAGAAGGGCGCAGTCCAATAGATACGCAGTATTTT.

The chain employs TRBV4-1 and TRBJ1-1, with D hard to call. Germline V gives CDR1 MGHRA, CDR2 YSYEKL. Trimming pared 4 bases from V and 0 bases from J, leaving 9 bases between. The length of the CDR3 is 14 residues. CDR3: CASSPVGLNTEAFF. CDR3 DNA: TGCGCCAGCAGCCCGGTTGGACTGAACACTGAAGCTTTCTTT.

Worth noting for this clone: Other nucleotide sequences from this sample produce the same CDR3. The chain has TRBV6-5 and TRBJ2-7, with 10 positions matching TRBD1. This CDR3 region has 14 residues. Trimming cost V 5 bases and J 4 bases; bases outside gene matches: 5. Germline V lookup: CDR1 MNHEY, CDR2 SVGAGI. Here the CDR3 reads CASSRDRGRYEQYF. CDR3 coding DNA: TGTGCCAGCAGTCGGGACAGGGGCAGATACGAGCAGTACTTC.

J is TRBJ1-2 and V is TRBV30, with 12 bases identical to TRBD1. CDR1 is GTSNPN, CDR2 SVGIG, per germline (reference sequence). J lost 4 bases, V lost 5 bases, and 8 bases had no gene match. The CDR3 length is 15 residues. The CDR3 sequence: CAWSWDRGRGYGYTF. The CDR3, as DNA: TGTGCCTGGTCATGGGACAGGGGGCGCGGCTATGGCTACACCTTC. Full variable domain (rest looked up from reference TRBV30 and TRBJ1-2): SQTIHQWPATLVQPVGSPLSLECTVEGTSNPNLYWYRQAAGRGLQLLFYSVGIGQISSEVPQNLSASRPQDRQFILSSKKLLLSDSGFYLCAWSWDRGRGYGYTFGSGTRLTVV.

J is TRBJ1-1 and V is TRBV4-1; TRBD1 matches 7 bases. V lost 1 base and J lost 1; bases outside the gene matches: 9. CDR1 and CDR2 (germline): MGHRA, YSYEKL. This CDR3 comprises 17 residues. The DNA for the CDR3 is TGCGCCAGCAGCCAAGTCCAAACAGGGGCCCCGAACACTGAAGCTTTCTTT. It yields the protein CASSQVQTGAPNTEAFF.

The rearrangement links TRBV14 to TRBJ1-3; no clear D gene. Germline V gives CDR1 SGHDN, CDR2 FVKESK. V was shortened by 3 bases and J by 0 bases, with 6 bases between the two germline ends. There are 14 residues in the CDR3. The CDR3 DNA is TGTGCCAGCAGCCATTGGATCTCTGGAAACACCATATATTTT. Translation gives CASSHWISGNTIYF.

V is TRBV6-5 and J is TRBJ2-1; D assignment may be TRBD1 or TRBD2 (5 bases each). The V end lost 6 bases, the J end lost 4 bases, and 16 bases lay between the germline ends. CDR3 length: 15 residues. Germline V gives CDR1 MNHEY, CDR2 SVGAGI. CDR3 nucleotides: TGTGCCAGCAGCCCACGGGACGGAAGATACAATGAGCAGTTCTTC. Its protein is CASSPRDGRYNEQFF.

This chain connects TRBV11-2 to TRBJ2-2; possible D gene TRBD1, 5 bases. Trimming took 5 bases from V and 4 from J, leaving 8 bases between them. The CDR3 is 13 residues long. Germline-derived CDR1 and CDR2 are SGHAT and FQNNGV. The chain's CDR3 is CASSQTGTGELFF. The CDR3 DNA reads TGTGCCAGCAGCCAAACAGGCACCGGGGAGCTGTTTTTT.

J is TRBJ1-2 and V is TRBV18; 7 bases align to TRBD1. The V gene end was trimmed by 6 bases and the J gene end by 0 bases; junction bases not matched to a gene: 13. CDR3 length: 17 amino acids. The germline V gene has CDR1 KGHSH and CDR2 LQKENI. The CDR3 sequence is CASSSRTGTLANYGYTF. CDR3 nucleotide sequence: TGTGCCAGCTCCTCAAGGACAGGAACGCTAGCTAACTATGGCTACACCTTC.

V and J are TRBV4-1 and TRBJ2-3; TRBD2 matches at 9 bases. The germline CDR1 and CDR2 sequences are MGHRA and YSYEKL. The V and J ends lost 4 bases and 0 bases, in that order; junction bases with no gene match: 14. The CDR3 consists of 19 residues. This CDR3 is CASSPRWAGGPRSTDTQYF. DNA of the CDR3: TGCGCCAGCAGCCCACGGTGGGCGGGGGGGCCTCGGAGCACAGATACGCAGTATTTT.

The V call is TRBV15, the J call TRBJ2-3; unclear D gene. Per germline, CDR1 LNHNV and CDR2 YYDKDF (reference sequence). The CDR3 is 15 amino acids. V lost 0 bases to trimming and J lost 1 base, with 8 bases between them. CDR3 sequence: CATSREHRGTDTQYF. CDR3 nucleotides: TGTGCCACCAGCAGAGAGCACAGAGGCACAGATACGCAGTATTTT.

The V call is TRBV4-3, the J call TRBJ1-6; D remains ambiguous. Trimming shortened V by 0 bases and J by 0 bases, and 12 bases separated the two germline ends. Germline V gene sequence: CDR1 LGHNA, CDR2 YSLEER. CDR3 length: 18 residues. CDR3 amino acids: CASSQDRSKSSYNSPLHF. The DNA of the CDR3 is TGCGCCAGCAGCCAAGATCGGTCCAAGAGCTCCTATAATTCACCCCTCCACTTT.

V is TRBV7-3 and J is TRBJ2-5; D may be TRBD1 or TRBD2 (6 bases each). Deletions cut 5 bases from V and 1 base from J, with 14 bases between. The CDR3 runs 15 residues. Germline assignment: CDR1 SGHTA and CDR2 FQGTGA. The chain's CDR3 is CASSPGASAQETQYF. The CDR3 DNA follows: TGTGCCAGCAGCCCAGGGGCTAGCGCCCAAGAGACCCAGTACTTC.

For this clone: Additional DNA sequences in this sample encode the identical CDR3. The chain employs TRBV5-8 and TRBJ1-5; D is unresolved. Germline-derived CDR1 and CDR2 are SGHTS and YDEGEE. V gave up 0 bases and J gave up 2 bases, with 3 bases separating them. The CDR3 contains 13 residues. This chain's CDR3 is CASSLDGNQPQHF. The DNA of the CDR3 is TGTGCCAGCAGCTTGGACGGCAATCAGCCCCAGCATTTT.

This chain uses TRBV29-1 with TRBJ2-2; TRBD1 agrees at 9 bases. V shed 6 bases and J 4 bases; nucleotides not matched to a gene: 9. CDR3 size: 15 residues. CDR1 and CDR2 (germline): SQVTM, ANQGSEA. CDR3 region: CSVEPGQGFTGELFF. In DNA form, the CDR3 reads TGCAGCGTAGAGCCGGGACAGGGTTTCACCGGGGAGCTGTTTTTT.

CDR3 protein: CASSLGSPNEQFF. CDR3 coding DNA: TGTGCCAGCAGTTTGGGTAGCCCCAATGAGCAGTTCTTC. This chain links TRBV12-3 or TRBV12-4 with TRBJ2-1; D is unresolved. The CDR3 has 13 residues. V lost 3 bases to trimming and J lost 6 bases, with 9 bases between them.

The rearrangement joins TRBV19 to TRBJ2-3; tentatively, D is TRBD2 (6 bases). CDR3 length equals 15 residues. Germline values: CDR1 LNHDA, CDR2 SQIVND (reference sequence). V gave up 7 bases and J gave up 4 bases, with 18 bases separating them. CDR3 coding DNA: TGTGCCAGTAAGGCCCAGGCTAGCGAGGCAGATACGCAGTATTTT. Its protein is CASKAQASEADTQYF.

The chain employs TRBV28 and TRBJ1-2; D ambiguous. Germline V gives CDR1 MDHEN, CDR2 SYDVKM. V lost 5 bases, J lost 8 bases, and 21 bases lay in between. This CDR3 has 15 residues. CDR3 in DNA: TGTGCCAGCAGTCCTCGGGCAGCCTACCTTCGAGGCTACACCTTC. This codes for CASSPRAAYLRGYTF.

The CDR3 bases are TGTGCCAGCAGCTTAACACTCGGGACAGGGGAGAGAGAGCAGTACTTC. Amino acids: CASSLTLGTGEREQYF. The rearrangement uses TRBV7-3 and TRBJ2-7, with TRBD1 identical over 10 bases. This CDR3 spans 16 amino acids. J gave up 7 bases and V 0 bases, and 9 bases lay outside the gene matches. CDR1 is SGHTA and CDR2 is FQGTGA in the germline V gene.

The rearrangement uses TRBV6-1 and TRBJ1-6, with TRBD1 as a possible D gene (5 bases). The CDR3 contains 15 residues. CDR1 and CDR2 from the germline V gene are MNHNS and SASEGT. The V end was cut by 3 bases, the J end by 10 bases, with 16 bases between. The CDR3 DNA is TGTGCCAGCAGTGATCTTCTACAGGCGGGCTCACCCCTCCACTTT. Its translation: CASSDLLQAGSPLHF.

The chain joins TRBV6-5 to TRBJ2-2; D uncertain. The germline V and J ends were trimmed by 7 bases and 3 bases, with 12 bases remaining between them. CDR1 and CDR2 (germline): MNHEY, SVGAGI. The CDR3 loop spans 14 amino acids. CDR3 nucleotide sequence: TGTGCCAGCAATGTGAACAGAGACACCGGGGAGCTGTTTTTT. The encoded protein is CASNVNRDTGELFF.